The present T cell receptor (beta chain) was sequenced within a study of OX40 agonist ivuxolimab in advanced cancers. The study in broad terms: Ivuxolimab was an agonistic, fully human IgG2 monoclonal antibody directed against OX40 (CD134), a costimulatory receptor. Intravenous ivuxolimab was administered to patients every 2 weeks at six dose levels: 0.01, 0.1, 0.3, 1.5, 3 and 10 mg/kg. Among the roughly 52 dose-escalation patients, around 20 had hepatocellular carcinoma, roughly 15 melanoma, 9 renal cell carcinoma and 9 head and neck cancer. In the dose-escalation cohort, 82.7% of patients were male, and the mean age was approximately 60 years, with a range of about 20 to 90. Prior anti-PD-1, anti-PD-L1 or anti-CTLA-4 therapy was permitted, and 40% of dose-escalation patients had received checkpoint inhibitors. Partial responses were achieved by three dose-escalation patients, of whom one had hepatocellular carcinoma and two had cutaneous melanoma. The point of sequencing TCRbeta in the periphery was to test whether ivuxolimab changed TCR sequence diversity and drove clonal T-cell expansion. The paper covers the monotherapy dose-escalation part of the phase I ivuxolimab trial, which included N ≈ 50 patients. Broader findings and caveats from the paper: The antigen specificity of the peripheral T cells that underwent clonal expansion was not determined. On average, CD8+ T cells showed more expanded clones than CD4+ T cells after ivuxolimab. Low levels of normalized T-cell clonal expansion were also shown by some nonresponding patients. In the 0.1-3.0 mg/kg groups, partial responders were among the patients with the lowest normalized peripheral clonal expansion, particularly in CD8+ T cells. At doses of 0.1 to 3.0 mg/kg, clonal expansion of both CD4+ and CD8+ T cells in blood was seen between baseline and week 6.

A word on this clone: Its antigen has not been determined. Base qualities were left out, and no much larger clone turns up one base away.

To sequence the TCRbeta CDR3 region, genomic DNA was isolated from the sorted cells. The immunoSEQ Assay was used to sequence the TCRbeta CDR3 regions. Imported from immuneACCESS, the table was reduced by TCRdb to in-frame sequences with V and J called. These copies leave out some clones; in studies compared against another copy, an unresolved V gene accounts for under half, and the cause of the remainder is not known. For this sample there are roughly 66,000 clones; roughly 87% appear just once. The ten largest clonotypes hold 2% to 2.5% of the sample. The germline V gene gives CDR1 as SGDLS and CDR2 as YYNGEE. V is trimmed back by 0 bases and J by 4 bases, and the junction contains 9 bases that no gene match accounts for. There are 16 amino acids in the CDR3, from cysteine to phenylalanine inclusive. Just CDR3 DNA is preserved here, 48 bases in frame from base 1. The trial excluded patients who had a history of autoimmune disease or who were on systemic immunosuppression. Peripheral blood for TCR sequencing was collected from all dose cohorts at baseline, on cycle 4 day 1, and on cycle 7 day 1. The samples were drawn from a first-in-human, open-label, multicenter phase I dose-escalation trial of ivuxolimab. Adults with locally advanced or metastatic melanoma, renal cell, hepatocellular, or head and neck squamous cell carcinoma were enrolled in the trial. Before TCR sequencing, CD4+ T cells and CD8+ T cells from peripheral blood were sorted into separate populations.

The receptor chain draws on TRBV9 and TRBJ2-7, with 8 bases matching TRBD2. This sequence originates from an adult with an advanced solid tumor such as melanoma, head and neck, liver or kidney cancer. Sample: CD4+ or CD8+ T cells sorted from blood, taken in a trial of the OX40 agonist ivuxolimab. The nucleotide sequence reads as follows: TGTGCCAGCAGCGTAGAAGGAGCGGGAGTGGAATACGAGCAGTACTTC. This sequence encodes CASSVEGAGVEYEQYF.